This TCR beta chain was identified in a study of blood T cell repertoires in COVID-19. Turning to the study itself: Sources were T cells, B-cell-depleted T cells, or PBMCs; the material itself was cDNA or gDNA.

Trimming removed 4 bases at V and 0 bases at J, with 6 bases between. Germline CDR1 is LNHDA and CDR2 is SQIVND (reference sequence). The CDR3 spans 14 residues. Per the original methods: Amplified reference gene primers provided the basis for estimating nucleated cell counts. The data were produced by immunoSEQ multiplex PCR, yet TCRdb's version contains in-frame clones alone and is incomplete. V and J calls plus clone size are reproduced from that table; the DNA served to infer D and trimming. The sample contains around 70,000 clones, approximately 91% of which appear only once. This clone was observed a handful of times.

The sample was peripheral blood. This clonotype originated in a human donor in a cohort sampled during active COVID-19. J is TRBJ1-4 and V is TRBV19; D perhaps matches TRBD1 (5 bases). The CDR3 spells CASSRQSTNEKLFF. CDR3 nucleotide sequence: TGTGCCAGTAGTAGACAGTCAACTAATGAAAAACTGTTTTTT. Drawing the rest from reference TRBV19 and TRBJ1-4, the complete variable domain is DGGITQSPKYLFRKEGQNVTLSCEQNLNHDAMYWYRQDPGQGLRLIYYSQIVNDFQKGDIAEGYSVSREKKESFPLTVTSAQKNPTAFYLCASSRQSTNEKLFFGSGTQLSVL.